A selection of T cell receptor beta chains follows, all from one sample in a study of blood T cell repertoires in COVID-19. This table comes from immunoSEQ multiplex PCR, and its TCRdb copy is limited to in-frame clones, with some not included. This sample carries about 340,000 clones, 85% to 90% of them seen once, and the ten largest clones take more than 5%. Sequencing input: peripheral blood. Every receptor here comes from a woman between 50 and 59 years old with COVID-19, enrolled during active disease. Each CDR3 is given with its conserved first and last residue. The order of the fields is J gene, V gene, CDR3 protein.

j_gene: TRBJ2-2
v_gene: TRBV5-1
CDR3aa: CASSSSVPNTGELFF

j_gene: TRBJ2-3
v_gene: TRBV27
CDR3aa: CASSLSNLWTSGRNTDTQYF

j_gene: TRBJ1-5
v_gene: TRBV5-1
CDR3aa: CASSLGDRGNQPQHF

j_gene: TRBJ1-3
v_gene: TRBV30
CDR3aa: CAWSKGGGNTIYF

j_gene: TRBJ1-1
v_gene: TRBV30
CDR3aa: CAWNAGDGPEAFF

j_gene: TRBJ2-3
v_gene: TRBV2
CDR3aa: CASTPIRRAGLENTQYF

j_gene: TRBJ2-3
v_gene: TRBV15
CDR3aa: CATSRGGVGHADTQYF

j_gene: TRBJ2-2
v_gene: TRBV7-6
CDR3aa: CASSLRARGLAGELFF

j_gene: TRBJ2-7
v_gene: TRBV19
CDR3aa: CASSTQALGKSEQYF

j_gene: TRBJ1-1
v_gene: TRBV5-1
CDR3aa: CASSLWAENTEAFF

j_gene: TRBJ1-1
v_gene: TRBV5-4
CDR3aa: CASSSLTVNTEAFF

j_gene: TRBJ2-7
v_gene: TRBV19
CDR3aa: CASSINTGGAYEQYF

j_gene: TRBJ2-3
v_gene: TRBV4-2
CDR3aa: CASSQDWSGSSQYF

j_gene: TRBJ2-5
v_gene: TRBV18
CDR3aa: CASSPQARVETQYF

j_gene: TRBJ2-2
v_gene: TRBV6-5
CDR3aa: CASSYRGGRTGELFF

j_gene: TRBJ2-3
v_gene: TRBV3-1/TRBV3-2
CDR3aa: CASSLLAGSTDTQYF

j_gene: TRBJ1-2
v_gene: TRBV19
CDR3aa: CASLTGSGGYTF

j_gene: TRBJ2-7
v_gene: TRBV24-1
CDR3aa: CATSDRHAGEQYF

j_gene: TRBJ1-3
v_gene: TRBV18
CDR3aa: CASSLTQSSGNTIYF

j_gene: TRBJ2-1
v_gene: TRBV6-5
CDR3aa: CASRAGTGGFYEQFF

j_gene: TRBJ1-1
v_gene: TRBV5-6
CDR3aa: CASSSGENTEAFF

j_gene: TRBJ2-5
v_gene: TRBV24-1
CDR3aa: CATSDTGRGQETQYF

j_gene: TRBJ2-5
v_gene: TRBV21-1
CDR3aa: CASRVFINGQETQYF

j_gene: TRBJ2-1
v_gene: TRBV3-1/TRBV3-2
CDR3aa: CASSQGLAGVRQFF

j_gene: TRBJ2-2
v_gene: TRBV4-1
CDR3aa: CASSQDERSTGELFF

j_gene: TRBJ2-5
v_gene: TRBV5-6
CDR3aa: CASSLVGTSGLETQYF

j_gene: TRBJ2-2
v_gene: TRBV7-6
CDR3aa: CASSRLAVNTGELFF

j_gene: TRBJ2-1
v_gene: TRBV11-2
CDR3aa: CASSLLAGVSHNEQFF

j_gene: TRBJ2-1
v_gene: TRBV3-1/TRBV3-2
CDR3aa: CASSRTSGRRDEQFF

j_gene: TRBJ2-1
v_gene: TRBV4-2
CDR3aa: CASSQDPGLSYNEQFF

j_gene: TRBJ2-6
v_gene: TRBV13
CDR3aa: CASSLSVSGANVLTF

j_gene: TRBJ1-2
v_gene: TRBV27
CDR3aa: CASRDRGGDGYTF

j_gene: TRBJ1-2
v_gene: TRBV7-2
CDR3aa: CASSSGQYYGYTF

j_gene: TRBJ2-2
v_gene: TRBV11-3
CDR3aa: CASSRTVTGELFF

j_gene: TRBJ2-3
v_gene: TRBV30
CDR3aa: CAWSSTGGIGDTQYF

j_gene: TRBJ1-5
v_gene: TRBV7-8
CDR3aa: CASSSRDRGNQPQHF

j_gene: TRBJ2-1
v_gene: TRBV5-1
CDR3aa: CASSLWDRENEQFF

j_gene: TRBJ2-3
v_gene: TRBV5-1
CDR3aa: CASSPSPSTDTQYF

j_gene: TRBJ2-7
v_gene: TRBV6-2/TRBV6-3
CDR3aa: CASSYSNVEEQYF

j_gene: TRBJ2-1
v_gene: TRBV7-9
CDR3aa: CASSPGTSGGTEQFF

j_gene: TRBJ2-7
v_gene: TRBV5-6
CDR3aa: CASRPPGLARPYEQYF

j_gene: TRBJ1-1
v_gene: TRBV11-3
CDR3aa: CASSLHQGAAEAFF

j_gene: TRBJ2-7
v_gene: TRBV7-8
CDR3aa: CASSLTGYTNVYEQYF

j_gene: TRBJ1-6
v_gene: TRBV6-5
CDR3aa: CASSYSWRTNNSPLHF

j_gene: TRBJ1-1
v_gene: TRBV19
CDR3aa: CASSIDLRGRTTEAFF

j_gene: TRBJ2-7
v_gene: TRBV11-2
CDR3aa: CASSWAKPYEQYF

j_gene: TRBJ2-2
v_gene: TRBV24-1
CDR3aa: CATSEQYTGELFF

j_gene: TRBJ2-6
v_gene: TRBV2
CDR3aa: CASSETGIGANVLTF

j_gene: TRBJ2-7
v_gene: TRBV5-1
CDR3aa: CASSPTGTSGSYEQYF

j_gene: TRBJ1-2
v_gene: TRBV5-1
CDR3aa: CASSKTSGGQGYTF

j_gene: TRBJ1-1
v_gene: TRBV9
CDR3aa: CASSAATGVNTEAFF

j_gene: TRBJ1-2
v_gene: TRBV3-1/TRBV3-2
CDR3aa: CASSQRGREGLGNYGYTF

j_gene: TRBJ2-7
v_gene: TRBV18
CDR3aa: CASSPPNRGFPYEQYF

j_gene: TRBJ2-3
v_gene: TRBV5-1
CDR3aa: CASSLYGGSTDTQYF

j_gene: TRBJ2-1
v_gene: TRBV29-1
CDR3aa: CSVEARGSYNEQFF

j_gene: TRBJ2-1
v_gene: TRBV25-1
CDR3aa: CASSARNEQFF

j_gene: TRBJ1-2
v_gene: TRBV19
CDR3aa: CASSISTAGGRNYGYTF